This passage covers 4 T cell receptor beta chains from one sample sequenced in a study of T-cell reconstitution after alpha-beta-depleted transplantation in children. The authors prepared the TCRbeta library with unique molecular identifiers. TCRdb itself ran the PCR reads through MiXCR, one entry per CDR3 protein. Found here are about 1,000,000 distinct CDR3 sequences, about 31% of them singletons; the top ten hold roughly 27%. The material sequenced was PBMCs, mostly from graft donor cells, taken 360 days after TCRalphabeta/CD19-depleted stem cell transplant. Receptor source: a boy under two years old who had a stem cell transplant for SCID, so the T cells may come from the graft donor.

This chain connects TRBV28 to TRBJ2-1; TRBD1 might be the D (6 bases). The germline CDR1 and CDR2 sequences are MDHEN and SYDVKM. The CDR3 is 12 amino acids. Trimming took 6 bases from V and 8 from J, leaving 11 bases between them. The CDR3 DNA reads as TGTGCCAGCAGGCCCCCAGGGGATGAGCAGTTCTTC. Its translation is CASRPPGDEQFF.

This chain uses TRBV7-2 with TRBJ1-3; D remains unclear. This CDR3 comprises 15 residues. The V and J ends lost 1 base and 0 bases respectively, with 7 bases between them. Germline values: CDR1 SGHTA, CDR2 FQGNSA. CDR3 residues: CASSLGVFSGNTIYF. DNA for the CDR3: TGTGCCAGCAGCTTAGGGGTTTTCTCTGGAAACACCATATATTTT.

This clonotype was seen a handful of times. The chain employs TRBV6-1 and TRBJ2-3; TRBD1 matches 8 bases. The V and J ends lost 2 bases and 3 bases, in that order; junction bases with no gene match: 7. This CDR3 is 16 amino acids long. In germline, CDR1 is MNHNS, CDR2 SASEGT. DNA of the CDR3: TGTGCCAGCAGTGAACTTCCCTGGACAGGGACAGATACGCAGTATTTT. It translates to CASSELPWTGTDTQYF.

This chain connects TRBV20-1 to TRBJ1-6, with D perhaps TRBD1 (5 bases). The CDR3 consists of 15 residues. The germline gives CDR1 DFQATT, CDR2 SNEGSKA (reference sequence). Trimming removed 0 bases from V and 2 bases from J, with 8 bases in between. CDR3 nucleotide sequence: TGCAGTGCTAGAGACGGGGGGACCTATAATTCACCCCTCCACTTT. Translating gives CSARDGGTYNSPLHF.